These T cell receptor beta chains were read from a single sample in a study of CD8+CD57+ T cells in acquired aplastic anemia. TCRdb re-called the reads with MiXCR, one entry per CDR3 protein. The table records some 160,000 distinct CDR3 sequences, roughly 50% of them present only once. The sequencing sample was made of sorted CD4+, CD8+, or CD8+CD57+ T cells (not recorded which) from PBMCs. Source of these receptors: a human donor with aplastic anemia. Both conserved end residues are part of each CDR3. Fields, in order: V gene, clone size, D gene, J gene, CDR3 length, CDR3 protein, CDR3 DNA. D genes are given only for firm matches. Rows give clone size only sometimes, using once, few, many, or a class for an expanded clone.

v_gene: TRBV15; abundance: -; d_gene: TRBD1; j_gene: TRBJ1-2; len: 15; CDR3aa: CATSRDRQGANGYTF; CDR3nt: TGTGCCACCAGCAGAGACAGACAGGGGGCGAATGGCTACACCTTC
v_gene: TRBV7-8; abundance: -; d_gene: -; j_gene: TRBJ2-3; len: 11; CDR3aa: CASSLVDTQYF; CDR3nt: TGTGCCAGCAGCTTAGTGGATACGCAGTATTTT
v_gene: TRBV7-2; abundance: -; d_gene: TRBD1; j_gene: TRBJ1-2; len: 14; CDR3aa: CASSMDRGNYGYTF; CDR3nt: TGTGCCAGCAGCATGGACAGGGGGAACTATGGCTACACCTTC
v_gene: TRBV7-7; abundance: many; d_gene: TRBD2; j_gene: TRBJ2-5; len: 15; CDR3aa: CASSLGLADGETQYF; CDR3nt: TGTGCCAGCAGCTTAGGCCTAGCGGACGGAGAGACCCAGTACTTC
v_gene: TRBV25-1; abundance: -; d_gene: -; j_gene: TRBJ2-7; len: 17; CDR3aa: CASGGGPDRLGSHEQYF; CDR3nt: TGTGCCAGCGGGGGGGGCCCGGACAGGCTGGGCTCCCACGAGCAGTACTTC
v_gene: TRBV5-6; abundance: few; d_gene: -; j_gene: TRBJ2-1; len: 17; CDR3aa: CASSPGFPSSSYNEQFF; CDR3nt: TGTGCCAGCAGCCCGGGTTTTCCGTCTAGCTCCTACAATGAGCAGTTCTTC
v_gene: TRBV5-4; abundance: -; d_gene: -; j_gene: TRBJ2-1; len: 15; CDR3aa: CASSLTKPPSQPQFF; CDR3nt: TGTGCCAGCAGCTTGACCAAGCCGCCCTCCCAACCGCAGTTCTTC
v_gene: TRBV29-1; abundance: -; d_gene: TRBD2; j_gene: TRBJ2-7; len: 13; CDR3aa: CSVMISGEGEQYF; CDR3nt: TGCAGCGTTATGATTAGCGGGGAAGGCGAGCAGTACTTC
v_gene: TRBV20-1; abundance: many; d_gene: TRBD1; j_gene: TRBJ2-7; len: 15; CDR3aa: CSARDRDRVLYEQYF; CDR3nt: TGCAGTGCTAGAGATCGTGACAGGGTTCTCTACGAGCAGTACTTC
v_gene: TRBV4-1; abundance: many; d_gene: TRBD1; j_gene: TRBJ2-5; len: 16; CDR3aa: CASSLQRDRGTETQYF; CDR3nt: TGCGCCAGCAGCCTACAACGGGACAGGGGTACAGAGACCCAGTACTTC
v_gene: TRBV19; abundance: few; d_gene: -; j_gene: TRBJ2-7; len: 11; CDR3aa: CASSSAGEQYF; CDR3nt: TGTGCCAGTAGTAGCGCGGGGGAGCAGTACTTC
v_gene: TRBV7-9; abundance: -; d_gene: TRBD1; j_gene: TRBJ1-2; len: 14; CDR3aa: CASSLATGGVGYTF; CDR3nt: TGTGCCAGCAGCTTAGCGACAGGGGGAGTAGGCTACACCTTC
v_gene: TRBV10-3; abundance: -; d_gene: -; j_gene: TRBJ2-7; len: 14; CDR3aa: CAISARDTTYEQYF; CDR3nt: TGTGCCATCAGTGCCCGGGACACTACCTACGAGCAGTACTTC
v_gene: TRBV30; abundance: many; d_gene: -; j_gene: TRBJ2-5; len: 13; CDR3aa: CAWSMTRGETQYF; CDR3nt: TGTGCCTGGAGTATGACGAGGGGCGAGACCCAGTACTTC
v_gene: TRBV19; abundance: -; d_gene: -; j_gene: TRBJ1-2; len: 12; CDR3aa: CAATGTSWGCTF; CDR3nt: TGTGCCGCGACGGGAACTTCGTGGGGCTGCACCTTC
v_gene: TRBV3-1; abundance: -; d_gene: TRBD1; j_gene: TRBJ2-7; len: 13; CDR3aa: CASSWGQSYEQYF; CDR3nt: TGTGCCAGCAGCTGGGGACAGTCCTACGAGCAGTACTTC
v_gene: TRBV7-9; abundance: -; d_gene: -; j_gene: TRBJ2-5; len: 13; CDR3aa: CASSLMTRETQYF; CDR3nt: TGTGCCAGCAGCTTAATGACGAGGGAGACCCAGTACTTC
v_gene: TRBV7-3; abundance: once; d_gene: -; j_gene: TRBJ1-3; len: 15; CDR3aa: CASSPPTGSGNAIYF; CDR3nt: TGTGCCAGCAGCCCCCCAACAGGATCTGGAAACGCCATATATTTT
v_gene: TRBV6-2/TRBV6-3; abundance: -; d_gene: TRBD1; j_gene: TRBJ2-7; len: 15; CDR3aa: CASRQPGTGVYEQYF; CDR3nt: TGTGCCAGCAGGCAACCCGGGACAGGGGTCTACGAGCAGTACTTC
v_gene: TRBV12-5; abundance: few; d_gene: -; j_gene: TRBJ2-2; len: 15; CDR3aa: CASGLRGSSTGELFF; CDR3nt: TGTGCTAGTGGTTTGAGGGGGTCGTCAACCGGGGAGCTGTTTTTT
v_gene: TRBV7-9; abundance: -; d_gene: -; j_gene: TRBJ2-5; len: 13; CDR3aa: CASSLGSAGTQYF; CDR3nt: TGTGCCAGCAGCTTAGGCAGCGCAGGGACCCAGTACTTC
v_gene: TRBV29-1; abundance: once; d_gene: TRBD1; j_gene: TRBJ2-3; len: 11; CDR3aa: CSAVQGQTQYF; CDR3nt: TGCAGCGCAGTACAGGGACAGACGCAGTATTTT
v_gene: TRBV9; abundance: -; d_gene: -; j_gene: TRBJ2-7; len: 15; CDR3aa: CASSVGAGGSYEQYF; CDR3nt: TGTGCCAGCAGCGTTGGCGCTGGCGGATCCTACGAGCAGTACTTC
v_gene: TRBV11-2; abundance: few; d_gene: TRBD1; j_gene: TRBJ1-1; len: 16; CDR3aa: CASSLGGGRGLTEAFF; CDR3nt: TGTGCCAGCAGCTTAGGGGGGGGCAGGGGGCTTACTGAAGCTTTCTTT